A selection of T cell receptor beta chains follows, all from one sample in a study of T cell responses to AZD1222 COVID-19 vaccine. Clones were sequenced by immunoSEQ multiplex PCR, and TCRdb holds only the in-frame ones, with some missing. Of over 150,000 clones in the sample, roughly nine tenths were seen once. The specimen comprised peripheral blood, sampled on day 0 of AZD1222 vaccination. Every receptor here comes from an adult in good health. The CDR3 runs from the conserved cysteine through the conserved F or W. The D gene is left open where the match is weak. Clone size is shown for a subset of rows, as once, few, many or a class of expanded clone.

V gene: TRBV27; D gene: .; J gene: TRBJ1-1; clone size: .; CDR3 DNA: TGTGCCAGCAGTTTGACGGGATCGTCCACTGAAGCTTTCTTT; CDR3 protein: CASSLTGSSTEAFF
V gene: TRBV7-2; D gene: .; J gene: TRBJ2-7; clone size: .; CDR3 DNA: TGTGCCAGCAGCCGCGATAGCAGTACCTACGAGCAGTACTTC; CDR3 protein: CASSRDSSTYEQYF
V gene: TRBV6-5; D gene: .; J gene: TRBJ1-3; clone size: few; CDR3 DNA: TGTGCCAGCAAAGGACTGGGGTCTGGAAACACCATATATTTT; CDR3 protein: CASKGLGSGNTIYF
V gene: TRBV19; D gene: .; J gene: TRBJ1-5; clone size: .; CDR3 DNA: TGTGCCAGTAGTATTCGGCAGAACCAGCCCCAGCATTTT; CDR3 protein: CASSIRQNQPQHF
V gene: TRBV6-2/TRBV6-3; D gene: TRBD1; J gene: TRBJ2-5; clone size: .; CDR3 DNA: TGTGCCAGCAGTTACGGACAGGTTCGACAAGAGACCCAGTACTTC; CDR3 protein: CASSYGQVRQETQYF
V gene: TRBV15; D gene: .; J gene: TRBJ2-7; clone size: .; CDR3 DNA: TGTGCCACCAGCAGAGATCTAGGCGTCTACGAGCAGTACTTC; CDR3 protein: CATSRDLGVYEQYF
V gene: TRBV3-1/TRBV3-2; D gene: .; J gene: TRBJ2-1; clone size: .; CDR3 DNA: TGTGCCAGCAGCCAAGTTTACAATGAGCAGTTCTTC; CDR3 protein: CASSQVYNEQFF
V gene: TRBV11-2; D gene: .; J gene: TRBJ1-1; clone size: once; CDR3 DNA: TGTGCCAGCAGTCGGGGCCCCGAAGCTTTCTTT; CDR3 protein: CASSRGPEAFF
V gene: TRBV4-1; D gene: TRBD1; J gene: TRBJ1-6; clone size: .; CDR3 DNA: TGCGCCAGCAGCCAAGGACAGGGGGGCGGTTCACCCCTCCACTTT; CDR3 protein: CASSQGQGGGSPLHF
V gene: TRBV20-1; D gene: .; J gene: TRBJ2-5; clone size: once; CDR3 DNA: TGCAGTGCTAGTTCTCTAGCAGGGATTCAATGGACCCAGTACTTC; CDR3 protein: CSASSLAGIQWTQYF
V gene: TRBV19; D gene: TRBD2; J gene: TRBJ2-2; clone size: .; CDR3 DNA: TGTGCCAGTAGTCCCCCGGGGAGGGCGGCCGGGGAGCTGTTTTTT; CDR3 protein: CASSPPGRAAGELFF
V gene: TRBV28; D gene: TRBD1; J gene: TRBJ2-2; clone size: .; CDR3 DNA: TGTGCGGGGCAGGGGGAGACCACCGGGGAGCTGTTTTTT; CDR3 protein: CAGQGETTGELFF
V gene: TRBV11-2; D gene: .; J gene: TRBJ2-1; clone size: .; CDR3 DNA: TGTGCCAGCAGCTTAGGCACGGGAGTCTACAATGAGCAGTTCTTC; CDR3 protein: CASSLGTGVYNEQFF
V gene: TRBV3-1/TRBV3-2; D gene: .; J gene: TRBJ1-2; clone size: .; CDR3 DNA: TGTGCCAGCAGTCGGGACACAGTCTATGGCTACACCTTC; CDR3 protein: CASSRDTVYGYTF
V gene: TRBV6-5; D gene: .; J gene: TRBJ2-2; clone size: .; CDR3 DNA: TGTGCCAGCAGCCTGACGAGGACCGGGGAGCTGTTTTTT; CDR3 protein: CASSLTRTGELFF
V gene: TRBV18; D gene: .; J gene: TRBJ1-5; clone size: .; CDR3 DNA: TGTGCCAGCTCACAGGGTTATAGCAATCAGCCCCAGCATTTT; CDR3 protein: CASSQGYSNQPQHF
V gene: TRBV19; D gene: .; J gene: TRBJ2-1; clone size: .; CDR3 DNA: TGTGCCAGTAGTATAGCTGGGCCCCCGAGGATCGATGAGCAGTTCTTC; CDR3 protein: CASSIAGPPRIDEQFF
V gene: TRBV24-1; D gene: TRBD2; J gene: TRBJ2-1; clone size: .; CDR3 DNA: TGTGCCACCAGTGGGACTAGCGGGACAAGCTCCTACAATGAGCAGTTCTTC; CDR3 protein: CATSGTSGTSSYNEQFF
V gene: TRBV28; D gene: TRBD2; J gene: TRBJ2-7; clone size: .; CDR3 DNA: TGTGCCAGCAGTCTTCCTAGCGGAACCTCCTACGAGCAGTACTTC; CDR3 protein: CASSLPSGTSYEQYF
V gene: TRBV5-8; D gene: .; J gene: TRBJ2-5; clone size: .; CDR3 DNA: TGTTCCTTGCTGGCGGTACAAGAGACCCAGTACTTC; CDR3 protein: CSLLAVQETQYF
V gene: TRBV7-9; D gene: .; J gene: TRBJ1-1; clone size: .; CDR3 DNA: TGTGCCAGCAGTAAGGCAGGGAAGGGGGGATTGAACACTGAAGCTTTCTTT; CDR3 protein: CASSKAGKGGLNTEAFF
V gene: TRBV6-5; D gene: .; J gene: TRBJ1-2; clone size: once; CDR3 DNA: TGTGCCAGCAGTTACGGGGACCGCGTTAATGGCTACACCTTC; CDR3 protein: CASSYGDRVNGYTF
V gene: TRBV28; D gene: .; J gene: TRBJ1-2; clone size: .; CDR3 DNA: TGTGCCAGCAGTTTGGGGCAGAACTATGGCTACACCTTC; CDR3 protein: CASSLGQNYGYTF
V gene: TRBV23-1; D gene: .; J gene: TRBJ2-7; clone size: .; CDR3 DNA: TGCGCCAGCAGTCATGCAGGCGGGTCCTACGAGCAGTACTTC; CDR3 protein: CASSHAGGSYEQYF
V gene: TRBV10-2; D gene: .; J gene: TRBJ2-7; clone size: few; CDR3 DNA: TGCGCCAGCTTAGGCAACTCCTACGAGCAGTACTTC; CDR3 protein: CASLGNSYEQYF
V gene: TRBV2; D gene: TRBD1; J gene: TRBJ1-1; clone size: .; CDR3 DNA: TGTGCCAGTCGAAGGACAGGGCTCGAGGCTGAAGCTTTCTTT; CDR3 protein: CASRRTGLEAEAFF
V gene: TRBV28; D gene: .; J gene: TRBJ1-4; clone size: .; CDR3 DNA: TGTGCCAGCAGGTCTATCGAAAAACTGTTTTTT; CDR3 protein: CASRSIEKLFF
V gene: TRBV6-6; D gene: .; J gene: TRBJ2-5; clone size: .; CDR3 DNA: TGTGCCAGCAGTTACTCGATCAGGGGTCGGGAGACCCAGTACTTC; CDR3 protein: CASSYSIRGRETQYF
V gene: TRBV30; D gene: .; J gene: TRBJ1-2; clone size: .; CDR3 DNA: TGTGCCTGGGGGCCAGGGGTTCCTGGCTACACCTTC; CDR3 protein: CAWGPGVPGYTF
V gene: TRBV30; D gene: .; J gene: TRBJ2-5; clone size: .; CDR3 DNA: TGTGCCTGGAACAGGGCCGTCCAAGAGACCCAGTACTTC; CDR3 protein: CAWNRAVQETQYF
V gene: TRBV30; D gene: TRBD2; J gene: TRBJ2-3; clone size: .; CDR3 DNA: TGTGCCTGGTCCAGGACTAGCGGGAGCCCCGATACGCAGTATTTT; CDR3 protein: CAWSRTSGSPDTQYF
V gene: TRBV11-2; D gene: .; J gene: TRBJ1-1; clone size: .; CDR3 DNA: TGTGCCAGCAGCTTAGGATATACGAACACTGAAGCTTTCTTT; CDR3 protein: CASSLGYTNTEAFF
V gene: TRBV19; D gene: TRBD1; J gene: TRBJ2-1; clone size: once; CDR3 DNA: TGTGCCAGTAGTCGCCTCACAGGGGTTAATGAGCAGTTCTTC; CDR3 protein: CASSRLTGVNEQFF
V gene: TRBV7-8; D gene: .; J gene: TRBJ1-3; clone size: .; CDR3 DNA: TGTGCCAGCAGCTTTCAGGGAAACACCATATATTTT; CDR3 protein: CASSFQGNTIYF
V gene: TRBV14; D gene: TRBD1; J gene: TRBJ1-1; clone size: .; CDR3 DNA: TGTGCCAGCAGCCGCTGGACAGGGGGCGAGGGGAACACTGAAGCTTTCTTT; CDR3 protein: CASSRWTGGEGNTEAFF
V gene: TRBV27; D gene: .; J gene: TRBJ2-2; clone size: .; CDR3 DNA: TGTGCCAGCAGTTTCCGGAACACCGGGGAGCTGTTTTTT; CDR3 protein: CASSFRNTGELFF
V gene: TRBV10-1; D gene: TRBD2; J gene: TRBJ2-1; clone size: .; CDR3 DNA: TGCGCCAGCAGTCCAGCGGGAATCTACAATGAGCAGTTCTTC; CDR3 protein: CASSPAGIYNEQFF
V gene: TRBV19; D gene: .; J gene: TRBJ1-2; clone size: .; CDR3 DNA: TGTGCCAGTAGTCCTACAGGGCAGCACTATGGCTACACCTTC; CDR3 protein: CASSPTGQHYGYTF
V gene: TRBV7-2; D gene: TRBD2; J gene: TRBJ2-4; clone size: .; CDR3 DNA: TGTGCCAGCAGCTTAGTGATAGGCGGGAGCAAAAACATTCAGTACTTC; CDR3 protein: CASSLVIGGSKNIQYF
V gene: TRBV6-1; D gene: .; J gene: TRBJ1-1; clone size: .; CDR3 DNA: TGTGCCAGCAGTGAAGTAGGGTCGGACACTGAAGCTTTCTTT; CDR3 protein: CASSEVGSDTEAFF
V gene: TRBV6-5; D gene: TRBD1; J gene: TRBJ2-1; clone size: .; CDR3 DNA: TGTGCCAGCAGTACCGGGACAGCAGGGTTCGGGGAGCAGTTCTTC; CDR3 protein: CASSTGTAGFGEQFF
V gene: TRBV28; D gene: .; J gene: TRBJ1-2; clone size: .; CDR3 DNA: TGTGCCAGCAGTACCGCCCGACAGAACTATGGCTACACCTTC; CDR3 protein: CASSTARQNYGYTF
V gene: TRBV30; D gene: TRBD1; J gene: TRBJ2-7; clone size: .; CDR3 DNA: TGTGCCTGGAGCCGGACAGGGGACTACGAGCAGTACTTC; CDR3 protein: CAWSRTGDYEQYF
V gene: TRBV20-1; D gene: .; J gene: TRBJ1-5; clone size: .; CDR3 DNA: TGCAGTGCTAGTGGCGTTGACCAGCCCCAGCATTTT; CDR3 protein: CSASGVDQPQHF
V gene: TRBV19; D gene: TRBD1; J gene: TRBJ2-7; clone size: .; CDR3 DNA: TGTGCCAGTAGTTCGGGGACAGGGTATTGGGAGCAGTACTTC; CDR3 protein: CASSSGTGYWEQYF
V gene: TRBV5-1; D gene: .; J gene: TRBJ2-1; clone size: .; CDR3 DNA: TGCGCCAGCAGCTCCGCCCCGAGCTCCTACAATGAGCAGTTCTTC; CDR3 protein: CASSSAPSSYNEQFF
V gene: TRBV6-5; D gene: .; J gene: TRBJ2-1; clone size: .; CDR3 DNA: TGTGCCAGCAGTTTTCGTGCGGGTGTCAATGAGCAGTTCTTC; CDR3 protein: CASSFRAGVNEQFF
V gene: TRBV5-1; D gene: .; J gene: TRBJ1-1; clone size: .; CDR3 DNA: TGCGCCAGCAGCTTGTCTATTGGGGGCGTAACGGACACTGAAGCTTTCTTT; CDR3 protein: CASSLSIGGVTDTEAFF
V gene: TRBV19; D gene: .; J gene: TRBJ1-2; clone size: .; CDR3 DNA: TGTGCCAGTAGCCGTTCTTTCCGGGGAGGAAACTATGGCTACACCTTC; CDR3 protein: CASSRSFRGGNYGYTF
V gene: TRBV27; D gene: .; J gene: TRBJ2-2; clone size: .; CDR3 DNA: TGTGCCAGCTGCTCGGTCCGTATCCCCGGGGAGCTGTTTTTT; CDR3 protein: CASCSVRIPGELFF
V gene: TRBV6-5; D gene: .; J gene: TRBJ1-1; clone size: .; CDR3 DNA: TGTGCCAGCAGTCCCGGGAAGGGGAACACTGAAGCTTTCTTT; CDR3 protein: CASSPGKGNTEAFF